The sequence of this T cell receptor beta chain was determined in a study of blood T cell repertoires in COVID-19. The wider study: Sites across the United States, Italy and Spain contributed samples from acute and convalescent COVID-19. The cDNA or gDNA used as material had been derived from T cells, B-cell-depleted T cells, or PBMCs.

CDR1 is LNHDA and CDR2 is SQIVND in the germline V gene (reference sequence). V lost 3 bases and J 4 bases, leaving 11 bases between the germline ends. The CDR3 runs to 14 residues. Original analysis: The assay estimated nucleated cells by amplifying reference gene primers. TCRdb keeps only in-frame clones here, not all; method: immunoSEQ multiplex PCR. That table gives V, J and clone size, and the DNA gave D and trimming. The sample has about 150,000 clones, about 89% seen once. This clonotype was sampled from a man aged 50 to 59 who had recovered from COVID-19. V is TRBV19 and J is TRBJ2-3, with no clear D. Sequenced sample: peripheral blood. CDR3: CASSILVTADTQYF. The CDR3 region has the DNA TGTGCCAGTAGTATCTTGGTAACAGCAGATACGCAGTATTTT.